Presented here are 25 T cell receptor beta chains from one specimen sequenced in a study of Graves' ophthalmopathy and Graves' hyperthyroidism. RNA transcripts were the template, and TCR beta CDR3 regions were amplified from them. After a first-round RT-PCR with HTBI primers, a second-round multiplex PCR was run. In TCRdb, the multiplex PCR reads were re-called with MiXCR into one record per CDR3 protein. The sample contains hundreds of thousands of distinct CDR3 sequences, about 20% of which appear only once. Specimen: peripheral blood. The source is a young woman with stable Graves' hyperthyroidism. Some clones in this sample may be carry-over from other donors' samples.

V and J are TRBV6-1 and TRBJ1-1; weak D call: TRBD1 (5 bases). V lost 6 bases and J 6 bases, leaving 17 bases between the germline ends. Germline CDR1 reads MNHNS; CDR2 reads SASEGT. This CDR3 is 14 amino acids long. DNA for the CDR3: TGTGCCAGCAGCCTCGGTCGGGGGATGGCTGAAGCTTTCTTT. Residues: CASSLGRGMAEAFF.

This clonotype was counted ten times or more. The genes are TRBV20-1 and TRBJ1-1, with TRBD1 as a possible D gene (5 bases). The CDR3 is 14 residues long. Trimming cost V 4 bases and J 2 bases, with 14 bases left between them. In germline, CDR1 is DFQATT, CDR2 SNEGSKA (reference sequence). In DNA form, the CDR3 reads TGCAGTGCTAAAGAACAAGGGGCAAACACTGAAGCTTTCTTT. As protein: CSAKEQGANTEAFF.

The chain employs TRBV5-5 and TRBJ2-7; possibly TRBD2 for D (6 bases). This CDR3 is 16 amino acids long. Germline V gene sequence: CDR1 SGHKS, CDR2 YYEKEE (reference sequence). Trimming took off 1 base at V and 1 base at J, with 15 bases between the two ends. CDR3 coding DNA: TGTGCCAGCAGCTTGTTGGAGGGGAGTGCTTCCTACGAGCAGTACGTC. It yields the protein CASSLLEGSASYEQYV.

In its sample, this clonotype was seen many times. The rearrangement uses TRBV27 and TRBJ1-1; 8 bases agree with TRBD1. Germline V gives CDR1 MNHEY, CDR2 SMNVEV (reference sequence). The trim removed 5 bases at V and 6 bases at J, leaving 11 bases unmatched. The CDR3 totals 15 residues. This chain's CDR3 is CASSPDGQGAPEAFF. CDR3 DNA sequence: TGTGCCAGCAGTCCAGATGGACAGGGTGCACCTGAAGCTTTCTTT.

The chain carries TRBV6-1 and TRBJ2-5; D ambiguous. V lost 0 bases to trimming and J lost 5 bases, with 4 bases between them. The CDR3 contains 12 residues. CDR1 and CDR2 from the germline V gene are MNHNS and SASEGT. CDR3 sequence (DNA): TGTGCCAGCAGTGAAGCAGCGGAGACCCAGTACTTC. Protein sequence: CASSEAAETQYF.

This clonotype was recorded many times. This sequence joins TRBV6-2 or TRBV6-3 and TRBJ2-6, with D perhaps given as TRBD1 or TRBD2 (5 bases each). Germline-derived CDR1 and CDR2 are MNHEY and SVGEGT. This CDR3 is built from 18 residues. With 3 bases removed from V and 0 bases from J, the gap between germline ends came to 15 bases. Written as DNA, the CDR3 is TGTGCCAGCAGTTATAGGTCGGGACGGAGCTCTGGGGCCAACGTCCTGACTTTC. Its translation: CASSYRSGRSSGANVLTF.

This CDR3 reads CASSLGRPGAEAFF. As DNA, the CDR3 is TGTGCCAGCAGTTTAGGGAGGCCAGGCGCTGAAGCTTTCTTT. The J gene is TRBJ1-1, the V gene TRBV12-3 or TRBV12-4; D call uncertain. Trimming removed 1 base from V and 6 bases from J, with 12 bases in between. The CDR3 loop spans 14 amino acids.

This clonotype was observed at least ten times. The chain links TRBV19 to TRBJ2-7; D may be TRBD1 (6 bases). The germline V and J ends were trimmed by 7 bases and 3 bases, with 13 bases remaining between them. In germline, CDR1 is LNHDA, CDR2 SQIVND (reference sequence). This CDR3 is built from 13 residues. As DNA, the CDR3 is TGTGCCAGTACGCAGGGGACGAACTACGAGCAGTACTTC. It encodes CASTQGTNYEQYF.

This clonotype was detected many times. The chain is built from TRBV6-1 and TRBJ1-1; 8 bases are a match to TRBD1. The V gene end was trimmed by 4 bases and the J gene end by 8 bases; junction bases not matched to a gene: 15. Per the germline V gene, CDR1 is MNHNS and CDR2 is SASEGT. This CDR3 spans 16 amino acids. The DNA for the CDR3 is TGTGCCAGCAGTGGAAGGGACAGGTCCATTGGGTCGGAAGCTTTCTTT. Residues: CASSGRDRSIGSEAFF.

The CDR3 DNA reads TGTGCCAGCAGCCAAGATTTGGGGCGCGGGAGTTTTAGTTACGAGCAGTACTTC. Amino acids: CASSQDLGRGSFSYEQYF. V usage is TRBV3-1 and J usage is TRBJ2-7, with 7 bases lining up with TRBD2. Germline V gives CDR1 LGHDT, CDR2 YNNKEL (reference sequence). The trim removed 0 bases at V and 4 bases at J, leaving 15 bases unmatched. CDR3 length equals 18 residues.

The chain has TRBV6-1 and TRBJ2-7; D is tentatively TRBD1 or TRBD2 (6 bases each). Germline V gene sequence: CDR1 MNHNS, CDR2 SASEGT. This CDR3 spans 12 amino acids. Trimming removed 10 bases from V and 2 bases from J, with 12 bases in between. CDR3 nucleotides: TGTGCCACCCGGGGGCCTACCTACGAGCAGTACTTC. This codes for CATRGPTYEQYF.

This clonotype has at least ten counts. The chain has TRBV10-3 and TRBJ1-5, with a weak D call TRBD1 (6 bases). V lost 3 bases and J lost 4, with 16 bases in between. The V gene's germline CDR1 is ENHRY and CDR2 SYGVKD. The CDR3 totals 16 residues. The CDR3 sequence is CAISEQGLGGNQPQHF. The CDR3 DNA reads TGTGCCATCAGTGAACAGGGTTTGGGTGGTAATCAGCCCCAGCATTTT.

This clonotype appeared once. V is TRBV4-1 and J is TRBJ1-2; TRBD1 might be the D (5 bases). The CDR3 has 14 amino acids. Per germline, CDR1 MGHRA and CDR2 YSYEKL. The germline V and J ends were trimmed by 3 bases and 0 bases, with 8 bases remaining between them. For the CDR3, the DNA is TGCGCCAGCAGCCAGGGGACGCCTAACTATGGCTACACCTTC. Protein sequence: CASSQGTPNYGYTF.

This clonotype was seen ten or more times. The chain has TRBV15 and TRBJ1-5; D might be TRBD1 (5 bases). Trimming removed 1 base at V and 3 bases at J, with 13 bases between. The germline V gene encodes CDR1 LNHNV and CDR2 YYDKDF (reference sequence). The CDR3 is made up of 16 amino acids. The CDR3 is CATSRAPGRNNQPQHF. The CDR3 region has the DNA TGTGCCACCAGCAGAGCCCCAGGGAGGAACAATCAGCCCCAGCATTTT.

This clonotype appeared a single time. V is TRBV27 and J is TRBJ1-2, with 7 positions matching TRBD1. The CDR3 is 12 residues long. Per the germline V gene, CDR1 is MNHEY and CDR2 is SMNVEV (reference sequence). The J segment lost 11 bases and the V segment lost 6 bases, leaving 9 bases of the junction unmatched. CDR3 in amino acids: CASSRDSGSYTF. The DNA of the CDR3 is TGTGCCAGCAGCCGGGACAGTGGTTCTTACACCTTC.

This clonotype was found a few times. CDR3 protein: CASRNRGTYPKHYYEQYF. The DNA of the CDR3 is TGTGCCAGCAGGAACAGGGGTACCTACCCCAAACACTACTACGAGCAGTACTTC. V gene TRBV6-1 combines with J gene TRBJ2-7, with TRBD1 identical over 7 bases. V gave up 6 bases and J gave up 3 bases; unmatched junction bases: 20. The CDR3 totals 18 residues. Per the germline V gene, CDR1 is MNHNS and CDR2 is SASEGT.

This clonotype showed up many times. This sequence joins TRBV28 and TRBJ2-7; 8 bases align to TRBD1. CDR1 MDHEN and CDR2 SYDVKM come from the germline V gene. The CDR3 is 14 amino acids. Losses at the gene ends were 6 bases for V and 5 bases for J; bases not matched to a gene: 9. DNA for the CDR3: TGTGCCAGCAGATGGGGCCAGGGGGCAAACGAGCAGTACTTC. Residues: CASRWGQGANEQYF.

This clonotype was counted ten times or more. The rearrangement joins TRBV19 to TRBJ2-5, with TRBD1 identical over 9 bases. The junction had 6 bases not matched to a gene; V was cut back by 4 bases and J by 6 bases. This CDR3 comprises 14 residues. The germline CDR1 and CDR2 sequences are LNHDA and SQIVND (reference sequence). This chain's CDR3 is CASSRPGQGQTQYF. In nucleotides, the CDR3 is TGTGCCAGTAGTAGGCCGGGACAGGGCCAGACCCAGTACTTC.

Here the CDR3 DNA reads TGCAGTGCTAGGATTCAGAATAGCTACGAGCAGTACTTC. Protein: CSARIQNSYEQYF. The chain links TRBV20-1 to TRBJ2-7; D is ambiguous. This CDR3 has 13 residues. V gave up 3 bases and J gave up 3 bases, with 12 bases separating them. The germline V gene has CDR1 DFQATT and CDR2 SNEGSKA (reference sequence).

The chain uses TRBV6-5 and TRBJ1-6; tentatively, D is TRBD1 (5 bases). This CDR3 spans 14 amino acids. Trimming took 3 bases from V and 10 from J, leaving 13 bases between them. Germline V lookup: CDR1 MNHEY, CDR2 SVGAGI. The CDR3 reads CASSYGGAQSPLHF. The CDR3 region has the DNA TGTGCCAGCAGTTATGGTGGGGCGCAATCACCCCTCCACTTT.

Ten or more counts support this clonotype. The J gene is TRBJ2-7, the V gene TRBV20-1; 9 nucleotides agree with TRBD2. V gave up 2 bases and J gave up 3 bases; unmatched junction bases: 11. The germline gives CDR1 DFQATT, CDR2 SNEGSKA (reference sequence). The CDR3 covers 16 residues. In DNA form, the CDR3 reads TGCAGTGCTAGAAAGACAGTTACTAGCGGGTACTACGAGCAGTACTTC. Translated, it gives CSARKTVTSGYYEQYF.

This clonotype has at least ten counts. This chain links TRBV11-1 with TRBJ1-1, with no clear D. The CDR3 totals 16 residues. From germline, CDR1 is SGHAT and CDR2 FQDESV (reference sequence). Trimming cost V 1 base and J 0 bases, with 12 bases left between them. The CDR3 DNA follows: TGTGCCAGCAGCTTAGTTGGCGGACCCATGAACACTGAAGCTTTCTTT. Its translation: CASSLVGGPMNTEAFF.

The chain is built from TRBV5-4 and TRBJ2-2; 9 positions match TRBD2. The CDR3 runs to 16 residues. Germline V lookup: CDR1 SGHNT, CDR2 YYREEE (reference sequence). Trimming at V came to 6 bases and at J to 4 bases, leaving 10 bases not matched to a gene. The CDR3 DNA reads TGTGCCAGCACATCAATCGCGGGAGGGTTCACCGGGGAGCTGTTTTTT. Translated: CASTSIAGGFTGELFF.

This clonotype was found many times. The chain is built from TRBV20-1 and TRBJ2-7; unclear D gene. The V and J ends lost 3 bases and 0 bases respectively, with 9 bases between them. CDR3 length: 13 amino acids. CDR1 is DFQATT and CDR2 is SNEGSKA in the germline V gene (reference sequence). CDR3 in amino acids: CSARGPLSYEQYF. DNA for the CDR3: TGCAGTGCTAGGGGTCCGCTCTCCTACGAGCAGTACTTC.

There are many counts of this clonotype. The chain recombines TRBV25-1 with TRBJ2-7, with 9 bases fitting TRBD1. CDR1 MGHDK and CDR2 SYGVNS come from the germline V gene. The CDR3 covers 15 residues. V lost 4 bases and J lost 5; bases outside the gene matches: 9. The CDR3 DNA is TGTGCCAGCAGTGGCACTACAGGGGGCTCAGACGAGCAGTACTTC. Amino acid sequence: CASSGTTGGSDEQYF.